One T cell receptor (beta chain) is described in this entry. Its antigen remains unidentified. Trimming stripped 3 bases from V and 10 bases from J, with 10 bases between. CDR1 is MNHNS, CDR2 SASEGT, per germline. The CDR3 contains 12 residues. These data originate in a study of T cell responses to AZD1222 COVID-19 vaccine. Turning to the study itself: Second-dose intervals of approximately 4 or approximately 12 weeks were pooled. Study-wide results and limits: Dominant at 160-218 and 743-854, vaccine-associated CD4 TCRs also spanned spike. Donors were mostly white British, more females; clonal diversity possibly underestimated.

Data came from immunoSEQ multiplex PCR; TCRdb stores just in-frame clones and leaves some out. This table holds roughly 150,000 clones, nearly 95% found once. The sample consisted of peripheral blood, taken on day 0 of AZD1222 vaccination. This chain uses TRBV6-1 with TRBJ2-1; no firm D call. This clonotype originated in an adult in good health. DNA of the CDR3: TGTGCCAGCAGTGAGCAGTCCCTAGAGCAGTTCTTC. Translated: CASSEQSLEQFF.